The 2 T cell receptor beta chains presented below share a single source sample, sequenced in a study of esophageal squamous cell carcinoma under preoperative chemotherapy. Time point here: after preoperative PTX-NDP chemotherapy. TCRdb passed the PCR reads through MiXCR, listing each CDR3 protein once. The data contain about 20,000 distinct CDR3 sequences, 35% to 55% of them singletons. The sample was collected from a patient given preoperative chemotherapy. Source of these receptors: a human donor with esophageal squamous cell carcinoma. The donor label of this sample is uncertain.

This clonotype is categorized as medium-sized. V usage is TRBV7-8 and J usage is TRBJ2-2, with D possibly being TRBD1 or TRBD2 (5 bases each). The CDR3 is 14 residues long. V was cut by 5 bases and J by 8 bases, with 15 bases left in between. The germline CDR1 and CDR2 sequences are SGHVS and FQNEAQ. The DNA of the CDR3 is TGTGCCAGCAGCCCTTCGGGACCAACGGGGGAGCTGTTTTTT. Protein product: CASSPSGPTGELFF.

This rearrangement joins TRBV12-3 or TRBV12-4 to TRBJ1-1; D gene uncertain. The CDR3 runs to 11 residues. Trimming cost V 3 bases and J 6 bases, with 5 bases left between them. CDR3 nucleotide sequence: TGTGCCAGCAGTTTTCTAGCTGAAGCTTTCTTT. It encodes CASSFLAEAFF.